A single T cell receptor (beta chain) is shown here with its context. The Seattle patients, enrolled during active infection, were followed longitudinally. The source of the sample is a study of blood T cell repertoires in COVID-19. In the study overall: Acute and convalescent COVID-19 specimens originated in the United States, Italy and Spain. PBMCs, B-cell-depleted T cells, or T cells were the source of the cDNA or gDNA that made up the material.

Original processing notes: Amplifying reference gene primers gave estimates of nucleated cell counts. Sequencing was performed with immunoSEQ multiplex PCR; in TCRdb, only in-frame clones are kept and a portion is missing. The DNA gave D and trimming, while V, J and clone size come from that table. The sample records some 300,000 clones, nearly 90% being singletons. This CDR3 region has 12 residues. Trimming took 6 bases from V and 4 from J, leaving 7 bases between them. This chain joins TRBV12-3 or TRBV12-4 and TRBJ1-3, with D unclear. The sequenced sample consisted of peripheral blood. This sequence originates from a woman between 40 and 55 years old with COVID-19, enrolled during active disease. CDR3 DNA: TGTGCCAGCAGCGAGAAGGGAAACACCATATATTTT. Translation gives CASSEKGNTIYF.